Given below is one TCR beta chain in context. Its specificity is unknown. The germline V gene encodes CDR1 SGHVS and CDR2 FNYEAQ. V was clipped by 6 bases and J by 10 bases; unmatched bases: 14. The CDR3 is made up of 15 amino acids. The sample belongs to a study of Ad26.COV2.S vaccination and SARS-CoV-2 variants. Study context: Intramuscular Ad26.COV2.S doses were given once or twice, 56 days apart. Overall study findings and caveats: Total T cell responses may have been underestimated by the TCR breadth and depth analyses.

The data were produced by immunoSEQ multiplex PCR, yet TCRdb's version contains in-frame clones alone and is incomplete. The repertoire has roughly 400,000 clones, 92% of them found once; the top ten carry about 1.7%. Treatment meaning: over 15 received Ad26.COV2.S at low or high dose, single or two shots; about 5 received placebo; per-sample allocation not given. After the first vaccine or placebo injection, samples were drawn on day 63. Donation was by an adult aged 18-55 years who was in Boston. Expression of Wuhan-strain SARS-CoV-2 spike came from the Ad26 vector that formed the vaccine. The source material was peripheral blood, sampled in a trial of Ad26.COV2.S vaccine versus placebo. V and J are TRBV7-6 and TRBJ1-1; 10 positions match TRBD1. The receptor was isolated from a person between 18 and 60 years old who received the Ad26.COV2.S COVID-19 vaccine or a placebo. This chain's CDR3 is CASRPIGQGGLLAFF. The CDR3 coding sequence is TGTGCCAGCAGACCGATTGGACAGGGGGGCTTATTAGCTTTCTTT.